What follows describes a single T cell receptor (beta chain). Profiled with immunoSEQ multiplex PCR; TCRdb holds only in-frame clones, not every one. This sample has roughly 97,000 clones, with 85% to 95% found just once. The sample is drawn from a study of siplizumab effects on memory and regulatory T cells. CDR1 is SEHNR, CDR2 FQNEAQ, per germline (reference sequence). The V gene lost 6 bases and the J gene lost 6 bases, with 21 bases spanning the gap. The CDR3 spans 15 residues. The chain employs TRBV7-9 and TRBJ2-7; no definite D call. The source of this sequence is a human donor in good health. Sequencing input: Tregs sorted from blood. The CDR3 DNA reads as TGTGCCAGCAGTGTTCGCGGTATGGGCCGGCCCGAGCAGTACTTC. This encodes CASSVRGMGRPEQYF.